The 16 T cell receptor beta chains below come from one sample, sequenced in a study of blood T cell repertoires in COVID-19. Here immunoSEQ multiplex PCR was the method, and the copy in TCRdb shows in-frame clones only, minus some. This table has 30,000 to 50,000 clones, over 65% appearing once. Sequencing was done on a sample of peripheral blood. The source is a man in his fifties with active or convalescent COVID-19.

The rearrangement joins TRBV10-1 to TRBJ1-1; TRBD1 might be the D (6 bases). This CDR3 comprises 15 residues. V lost 0 bases and J lost 5, with 13 bases in between. Per germline, CDR1 WNHNN and CDR2 SYGVQD (reference sequence). The CDR3: CASSESIRGRTEAFF. Written as DNA, the CDR3 is TGCGCCAGCAGTGAGTCTATCAGGGGTAGGACTGAAGCTTTCTTT.

This clone was seen once. V is TRBV28 and J is TRBJ1-4; a weak D match, TRBD1 (6 bases). Trimming took 7 bases from V and 5 from J, leaving 17 bases between them. Germline CDR1 is MDHEN and CDR2 is SYDVKM. The CDR3 loop spans 15 amino acids. The CDR3 DNA is TGTGCCAGCACCCCCATACAGGGTACCAATGAAAAACTGTTTTTT. Translated, it gives CASTPIQGTNEKLFF.

The chain recombines TRBV5-5 with TRBJ1-2, with 7 bases matching TRBD1. The CDR3 runs 14 residues. The V gene end was trimmed by 1 base and the J gene end by 2 bases; junction bases not matched to a gene: 2. Looked up from germline, CDR1 is SGHKS and CDR2 is YYEKEE (reference sequence). The CDR3 DNA reads TGTGCCAGCAGCTTGTCACAGGGGAACTATGGCTACACCTTC. Translated, it gives CASSLSQGNYGYTF.

V gene TRBV6-5 combines with J gene TRBJ1-2; D is unresolved. The CDR3 length is 15 residues. The ends were cut back, 0 bases at V and 6 bases at J, with 14 bases in the middle. From germline, CDR1 is MNHEY and CDR2 SVGAGI. CDR3 sequence (DNA): TGTGCCAGCAGTTACTCGGGGAGGGAAGAGAATGGCTACACCTTC. Residues: CASSYSGREENGYTF.

This clone was seen a handful of times. The rearrangement uses TRBV2 and TRBJ1-5; D gene unclear. V was pared by 0 bases and J by 6 bases, with 12 bases between. This CDR3 has 15 residues. The germline V gene encodes CDR1 SNHLY and CDR2 FYNNEI. DNA of the CDR3: TGTGCCAGCAGTGAAGCGCAATATAGTGTTCAGCCCCAGCATTTT. Protein: CASSEAQYSVQPQHF.

The CDR3 DNA sequence: TGTGCCAGCACCGTTGACACAAGCTCTGGAAACACCATATATTTT. Translation: CASTVDTSSGNTIYF. The chain is built from TRBV5-4 and TRBJ1-3; D not certain. CDR1 is SGHNT and CDR2 is YYREEE in the germline V gene (reference sequence). The CDR3 totals 15 residues. Trimming pared 6 bases from V and 0 bases from J, leaving 13 bases between.

The rearrangement links TRBV19 to TRBJ1-4, with TRBD1 identical over 7 bases. Per germline, CDR1 LNHDA and CDR2 SQIVND (reference sequence). The CDR3 totals 16 residues. V shed 9 bases and J 7 bases; nucleotides not matched to a gene: 17. CDR3 DNA sequence: TGTGCCAGCACACAGGGGAACAAAGGCCTTATTGAAAAACTGTTTTTT. This sequence encodes CASTQGNKGLIEKLFF.

The CDR3 DNA sequence: TGTGCCAGCAGCTTGGCGGGACTTTTCACAGATACGCAGTATTTT. This gives the protein CASSLAGLFTDTQYF. The rearrangement uses TRBV5-5 and TRBJ2-3; maybe TRBD2 (6 bases). CDR3 length equals 15 residues. CDR1 SGHKS and CDR2 YYEKEE come from the germline V gene (reference sequence). The V and J ends lost 0 bases and 2 bases respectively, with 10 bases between them.

The chain has TRBV3-1 (or the pseudogene TRBV3-2) and TRBJ2-7; 7 nucleotides line up with TRBD1. Per the germline V gene, CDR1 is LGHDT and CDR2 is YNNKEL (reference sequence). V gave up 4 bases and J gave up 4 bases; unmatched junction bases: 7. This CDR3 contains 14 residues. The CDR3 is CASSPYRGSYEQYF. CDR3 nucleotide sequence: TGTGCCAGCAGCCCATACAGGGGATCGTACGAGCAGTACTTC.

This chain links TRBV3-1 (or the pseudogene TRBV3-2) with TRBJ2-5; TRBD2 agrees at 14 bases. The CDR3 covers 14 residues. V gave up 7 bases and J gave up 5 bases; unmatched junction bases: 3. Looked up from germline, CDR1 is LGHDT and CDR2 is YNNKEL (reference sequence). The CDR3 DNA follows: TGTGCCAGCACGGGACTAGCGGGAGCTGAGACCCAGTACTTC. Protein sequence: CASTGLAGAETQYF.

This clone was counted a few times. The CDR3 sequence is CASSMAGAGNTIYF. In DNA form, the CDR3 reads TGTGCCAGTAGTATGGCAGGGGCGGGAAACACCATATATTTT. The chain joins TRBV19 to TRBJ1-3; D possibly corresponds to TRBD1 (6 bases). In germline, CDR1 is LNHDA, CDR2 SQIVND (reference sequence). The CDR3 runs 14 residues. Deletions cut 3 bases from V and 4 bases from J, with 10 bases between.

As DNA, the CDR3 is TGTGCCAGCCGATCGACAGGGGGCTCTGGCTACACCTTC. It encodes CASRSTGGSGYTF. The V and J genes are TRBV19 and TRBJ1-2; 10 bases fit TRBD1. This CDR3 has 13 amino acids. The V and J ends lost 9 bases and 7 bases, in that order; junction bases with no gene match: 8. The germline V gene has CDR1 LNHDA and CDR2 SQIVND (reference sequence).

V gene TRBV24-1 combines with J gene TRBJ1-5, with D uncertain. Trimming stripped 4 bases from V and 6 bases from J, with 6 bases between. Germline V lookup: CDR1 KGHDR, CDR2 SFDVKD. CDR3 length: 12 residues. The CDR3 nucleotides read TGTGCCACCAGTGAGTCCGGTCAGCCCCAGCATTTT. Amino acids: CATSESGQPQHF.

The gene calls are TRBV6-1 and TRBJ1-2; 7 bases are shared with TRBD1. CDR1 is MNHNS and CDR2 is SASEGT in the germline V gene. CDR3 length: 17 residues. The ends lost 0 bases at V and 7 bases at J; junction bases unmatched: 14. The CDR3 protein is CASSEATPRGRGSGYTF. The CDR3 nucleotides are TGTGCCAGCAGTGAAGCGACCCCCAGGGGGAGAGGATCTGGCTACACCTTC.

The J gene is TRBJ1-6, the V gene TRBV5-4, with D hard to call. Germline CDR1 reads SGHNT; CDR2 reads YYREEE (reference sequence). This CDR3 comprises 17 residues. V lost 0 bases and J lost 0, with 10 bases in between. The CDR3 DNA sequence: TGTGCCAGCAGCTTGGCCTCCACTAGCTCCTATAATTCACCCCTCCACTTT. Translation: CASSLASTSSYNSPLHF.

The chain combines TRBV6-1 with TRBJ1-3; 8 bases map to TRBD1. Trimming cost V 0 bases and J 4 bases; bases outside gene matches: 11. This CDR3 is built from 18 residues. CDR1 MNHNS and CDR2 SASEGT come from the germline V gene. The CDR3 nucleotides are TGTGCCAGCAGTGAAGCTCGGACAGGGAAGGGCTGGGGAAACACCATATATTTT. This translates into CASSEARTGKGWGNTIYF.